The 19 T cell receptor beta chains in this list originate from one sample, sequenced in a study of CD8 T cells in Susac syndrome. cDNA came from approximately 0.5 to 1 ug RNA primed by random hexamers. TCRdb used MiXCR to reprocess the immunoSEQ multiplex PCR reads, holding one entry per CDR3 protein. The sample includes around 79,000 distinct CDR3 sequences, over 85% of them seen just once. Material for sequencing was CD8+ T cells from PBMCs. The source is a human donor with multiple sclerosis.

The V and J genes are TRBV9 and TRBJ1-1, with D possibly TRBD1 on 6 matching bases. V lost 3 bases to trimming and J lost 0 bases, with 12 bases between them. CDR1 is SGDLS, CDR2 YYNGEE, per germline. The CDR3 is 15 amino acids. The CDR3 protein is CASSARTDLNTEAFF. The CDR3 nucleotides are TGTGCCAGCAGCGCCCGGACAGACTTGAACACTGAAGCTTTCTTT. Complete variable domain (other parts from reference TRBV9 and TRBJ1-1): DSGVTQTPKHLITATGQRVTLRCSPRSGDLSVYWYQQSLDQGLQFLIQYYNGEERAKGNILERFSAQQFPDLHSELNLSSLELGDSALYFCASSARTDLNTEAFFGQGTRLTVV.

The rearrangement uses TRBV6-2 or TRBV6-3 and TRBJ2-3, with D possibly being TRBD2 (6 bases). Germline values: CDR1 MNHEY, CDR2 SVGEGT. This CDR3 contains 15 residues. V lost 5 bases, J lost 0 bases, and 12 bases lay in between. The CDR3 DNA reads as TGTGCCAGCAGTCCAACCGGGACTAGCACAGATACGCAGTATTTT. It encodes CASSPTGTSTDTQYF.

The rearrangement joins TRBV3-1 to TRBJ2-7; 14 nucleotides match TRBD2. V dropped 4 bases and J dropped 2; count of bases not matched to a gene: 10. CDR1 is LGHDT and CDR2 is YNNKEL in the germline V gene (reference sequence). The CDR3 is made up of 18 amino acids. The CDR3: CASSRGLAGGPNTYEQYF. The DNA of the CDR3 is TGTGCCAGCAGCCGCGGACTAGCGGGAGGACCAAATACCTACGAGCAGTACTTC.

This chain's CDR3 is CASSSRDPGVPLHF. As DNA, the CDR3 is TGTGCCAGCAGTTCCCGAGATCCAGGGGTCCCCCTCCACTTT. This chain connects TRBV6-6 to TRBJ1-6; perhaps TRBD1 as D (6 bases). Germline CDR1 reads MNHNY; CDR2 reads SVGAGI (reference sequence). The CDR3 is 14 amino acids. Trimming took off 4 bases at V and 13 bases at J, with 17 bases between the two ends.

The chain uses TRBV6-6 and TRBJ2-2; unclear D gene. V was trimmed by 4 bases and J by 14 bases, leaving 11 bases between them. Germline loops: CDR1 MNHNY, CDR2 SVGAGI (reference sequence). The CDR3 consists of 11 residues. The CDR3: CASSSAQLLFF. The DNA for the CDR3 is TGTGCCAGCAGTTCGGCCCAATTACTGTTTTTT.

In its sample, this clonotype was seen once. J is TRBJ1-4 and V is TRBV27, with TRBD1 matching 7 bases. There are 15 residues in the CDR3. From germline, CDR1 is MNHEY and CDR2 SMNVEV (reference sequence). Trimming removed 5 bases from V and 8 bases from J; junction bases left unmatched: 11. CDR3 region: CASSPYRGAGEKLFF. The CDR3 coding sequence is TGTGCCAGCAGTCCATACAGGGGCGCCGGGGAAAAACTGTTTTTT.

The gene calls are TRBV6-2 or TRBV6-3 and TRBJ2-7, with D perhaps being TRBD1 or TRBD2 (5 bases each). The length of the CDR3 is 13 residues. V lost 5 bases to trimming and J lost 6 bases, with 14 bases between them. Germline CDR1 is MNHEY and CDR2 is SVGEGT. The CDR3 loop is CASSGIQGAEQYF. The CDR3 DNA is TGTGCCAGCAGTGGAATCCAGGGAGCCGAGCAGTACTTC.

This chain joins TRBV6-2 or TRBV6-3 and TRBJ2-7; 7 bases are shared with TRBD2. Per germline, CDR1 MNHEY and CDR2 SVGEGT. The junction had 3 bases not matched to a gene; V was cut back by 3 bases and J by 4 bases. The CDR3 is 13 amino acids. The chain's CDR3 is CASSYGSGYEQYF. The CDR3 coding sequence is TGTGCCAGCAGTTATGGTAGCGGGTACGAGCAGTACTTC.

This chain links TRBV3-1 with TRBJ2-7; D gene unclear. CDR3 size: 17 residues. The V gene's germline CDR1 is LGHDT and CDR2 YNNKEL (reference sequence). V was pared by 4 bases and J by 1 base, with 20 bases between. CDR3 DNA sequence: TGTGCCAGCAGCCCCTCCATGACTCCCCCAAGGTCCTACGAGCAGTACTTC. Encoded protein: CASSPSMTPPRSYEQYF.

This rearrangement joins TRBV4-2 to TRBJ1-1; a weak D match, TRBD1 (6 bases). There are 14 residues in the CDR3. V lost 7 bases to trimming and J lost 3 bases, with 15 bases between them. CDR1 and CDR2 (germline): LGHNA, YNFKEQ. The CDR3 region has the DNA TGTGCCAGCATGCCAATAGAGGGGGACACTGAAGCTTTCTTT. Encoded protein: CASMPIEGDTEAFF.

The chain carries TRBV6-2 or TRBV6-3 and TRBJ1-1; 8 bases line up with TRBD1. V trimming: 2 bases; J trimming: 2 bases; junction bases outside the gene matches: 10. The CDR3 consists of 17 residues. CDR1 MNHEY and CDR2 SVGEGT come from the germline V gene. The CDR3 nucleotides read TGTGCCAGCAGTTACCCGGACAGGGAACGGGGTAACACTGAAGCTTTCTTT. This translates into CASSYPDRERGNTEAFF.

The rearrangement uses TRBV12-3 or TRBV12-4 and TRBJ2-7, with TRBD1 identical over 8 bases. The ends lost 6 bases at V and 4 bases at J; junction bases unmatched: 14. The CDR3 consists of 16 residues. CDR3 in amino acids: CASSLHGQGGSYEQYF. CDR3 sequence (DNA): TGTGCCAGCAGCTTACACGGACAGGGAGGTTCGTACGAGCAGTACTTC.

This rearrangement joins TRBV29-1 to TRBJ1-2, with unresolved D. The length of the CDR3 is 11 residues. The germline CDR1 and CDR2 sequences are SQVTM and ANQGSEA. V gave up 6 bases and J gave up 6 bases, with 11 bases separating them. CDR3: CSVREEDGYTF. In DNA, the CDR3 is TGCAGCGTAAGGGAAGAGGATGGCTACACCTTC.

The chain carries TRBV7-8 and TRBJ1-1, with a tentative D call TRBD1 (5 bases). This CDR3 is built from 14 residues. V dropped 0 bases and J dropped 5 bases, with 10 bases sitting between them. From germline, CDR1 is SGHVS and CDR2 FQNEAQ. The DNA for the CDR3 is TGTGCCAGCAGCTTAGCGCCAGGGTGGACTGAAGCTTTCTTT. Its translation: CASSLAPGWTEAFF.

The chain employs TRBV29-1 and TRBJ1-1, with D unresolved. The germline gives CDR1 SQVTM, CDR2 ANQGSEA. Trimming shortened V by 3 bases and J by 4 bases, and 3 bases separated the two germline ends. The CDR3 consists of 10 residues. The CDR3 loop reads CSVEFTEAFF. Here the CDR3 DNA reads TGCAGCGTTGAGTTCACTGAAGCTTTCTTT.

The gene calls are TRBV9 and TRBJ2-7; 10 positions match TRBD2. Looked up from germline, CDR1 is SGDLS and CDR2 is YYNGEE. V was pared by 4 bases and J by 2 bases, with 9 bases of the junction left unmatched. The CDR3 has 16 residues. CDR3 sequence (DNA): TGTGCCAGCAGCACCGGACTAGCGGTCACAGCCTACGAGCAGTACTTC. Protein sequence: CASSTGLAVTAYEQYF.

J is TRBJ2-2 and V is TRBV11-2; D call uncertain. Between the trimmed V and J ends, which lost 5 bases and 6 bases, there was a span of 7 bases. Germline lookup yields CDR1 SGHAT and CDR2 FQNNGV. The CDR3 sequence is 12 residues long. CDR3 nucleotides: TGTGCCAGCAGCCCTTCTCCCGGGGAGCTGTTTTTT. The encoded protein is CASSPSPGELFF.

The J gene is TRBJ2-3, the V gene TRBV12-3 or TRBV12-4; perhaps TRBD2 as D (6 bases). Trimming cost V 5 bases and J 4 bases, with 19 bases left between them. The CDR3 is 16 amino acids. CDR3 DNA sequence: TGTGCCAGCAGTCCCCGGAGGGCAGACGAGGCAGATACGCAGTATTTT. As protein: CASSPRRADEADTQYF.

This clonotype was seen just once. The CDR3 sequence is CASSGGDSLTDTQYF. CDR3 sequence (DNA): TGTGCCAGCTCAGGAGGGGACAGCCTCACAGATACGCAGTATTTT. The chain is built from TRBV18 and TRBJ2-3, with D possibly matching TRBD1 (7 bases). The germline V gene encodes CDR1 KGHSH and CDR2 LQKENI. Trimming took 5 bases from V and 2 from J, leaving 14 bases between them. The CDR3 is 15 amino acids.